These T cell receptor beta chains were read from a single sample in a study of spatial heterogeneity in lung cancer. TCRdb used MiXCR to reprocess the 5' RACE reads, holding one entry per CDR3 protein. This table has about 38,000 distinct CDR3 sequences, 6.5% to 9% appearing once. The source was PBMCs, collected at surgery. Every receptor here comes from a male donor with early-stage non-small cell lung cancer. The CDR3 runs from the conserved cysteine through the conserved F or W. A D gene is named only where the DNA matches it firmly. Size tells how often a clone was seen (once, few, many) or the class of an expanded clone, and some rows leave it out.

TRBV7-9 | TRBD2 | few | CASSLTSGVKDTQYF
TRBV6-2/TRBV6-3 | TRBD1 | few | CASSGRQGPNIQYF
TRBV5-1 | . | few | CASSSRGDTDTQYF
TRBV6-1 | . | . | CASGPGRPNNSPLHF
TRBV9 | . | many | CASSVSLAGGTDTQYF
TRBV14 | TRBD2 | few | CASSQGLAGANTGELFF
TRBV7-3 | TRBD2 | many | CASSLGTSGPIDTQYF
TRBV5-4 | . | . | CASTLTGPVPETQYF
TRBV7-9 | TRBD2 | few | CASSPLAGGTYNEQFF
TRBV19 | . | . | CATAGSGYEQYF
TRBV5-1 | TRBD2 | many | CASSLASGGHSTDTQYF
TRBV7-9 | . | many | CASSLGRGNNSPLHF
TRBV7-2 | . | many | CASSLRGRETQYF
TRBV28 | . | many | CASSRLWGEAEAFF
TRBV6-2/TRBV6-3 | TRBD2 | many | CASGGLAGVRVSGNEQFF
TRBV7-2 | TRBD2 | many | CASSLWTSKDEQFF
TRBV7-2 | TRBD1 | many | CASSHVAAQGTYNEQFF
TRBV24-1 | TRBD2 | many | CATSDDGSSGIYEQFF
TRBV4-2 | . | . | CASSQARGVRVDSPLHF
TRBV5-1 | . | many | CASSIHNEQFF
TRBV27 | TRBD2 | . | CASSSPGLAGNPYNEQFF
TRBV5-8 | . | many | CASSLAKVLSGNEQFF
TRBV19 | TRBD1 | many | CASNPSGTVLFFF
TRBV20-1 | . | many | CSAKGLYGYTF
TRBV12-3/TRBV12-4 | . | many | CASSRAANYGYTF
TRBV7-9 | TRBD1 | few | CASSSDRGGGNQPQHF
TRBV12-3/TRBV12-4 | . | few | CASSFQVGGELFF
TRBV6-5 | . | many | CASQRGPNTEAFF
TRBV12-3/TRBV12-4 | . | many | CASKRGAGNTIYF
TRBV10-3 | . | many | CAISESSYEQFF
TRBV19 | . | few | CASSGWSGANVLTF
TRBV15 | . | many | CATSRDRGSADTQYF
TRBV7-9 | . | many | CASRSTGDEQFF
TRBV20-1 | . | many | CSARPQRGLWLGYTF
TRBV18 | . | few | CASSPGRALRAFF
TRBV7-9 | . | many | CASSAQVNYGYTF
TRBV3-1 | . | few | CASSQDGGEYEQYF
TRBV3-1 | . | few | CASSQDLATDYGYTF
TRBV6-5 | TRBD1 | . | CASGTGINSPLHF
TRBV20-1 | TRBD2 | . | CSARDQTSGRDTQYF
TRBV6-6 | . | few | CASSAERVGNTIYF
TRBV11-2 | . | few | CASSPGGSGGYTDTQYF
TRBV18 | TRBD2 | many | CASSPSLAGIGSYNEQFF
TRBV11-2 | . | many | CASSAGQFHEQFF
TRBV7-8 | . | . | CASSFGSEQFF
TRBV4-3 | . | many | CASSQDAGYGYTF
TRBV6-1 | . | many | CASSERRRSAEAFF
TRBV7-2 | . | . | CASSSLPNGDTNTDTQYF
TRBV29-1 | . | few | CSVEEGGEQPQHF
TRBV5-6 | TRBD1 | few | CASSFGDRGNQPQHF
TRBV9 | . | many | CASSATGLELNIQYF
TRBV12-3/TRBV12-4 | TRBD2 | many | CASSPAGDNEQFF
TRBV19 | TRBD2 | . | CASSIASTSGKLFF
TRBV5-1 | . | few | CASSLGAPSYNEQFF
TRBV28 | TRBD2 | medium-sized | CASSFSSRGVQETQYF
TRBV28 | TRBD1 | many | CASRTLDREDYEQYF
TRBV7-9 | . | many | CASGPPLGAGEKLFF